This TCR beta chain was obtained from a study of shared clonotypes between healthy human individuals. In the study overall: The donor pool was made up of two women and three men aged 18 to 49. Used for every donor were three CD4 naive, three CD4 memory, two CD8 naive and one CD8 memory plate.

CD45RO-negative, CCR7-positively selected cells formed the naive CD8 fraction, excluding terminally differentiated effector memory CD45RA+ cells. The repertoire was sequenced with immunoSEQ multiplex PCR; TCRdb's copy has only in-frame clones and lacks some. This repertoire shows about 2.1 million clones, over 85% found once; its top ten account for about 1.6%. Per the germline V gene, CDR1 is MDHEN and CDR2 is SYDVKM. The CDR3 totals 14 residues. V shed 7 bases, J shed 1 base, and the junction held 7 bases outside the gene matches. The rearrangement links TRBV28 to TRBJ2-7; 7 bases fit TRBD1. This receptor was obtained from a man younger than 35 in good health. Some clones in this sample may be carry-over from other donors' samples. The sample consisted of naive CD8+ T cells from PBMCs. The CDR3 reads CASTLTGVSYEQYF. Here the CDR3 DNA reads TGTGCCAGCACCCTAACAGGGGTGTCCTACGAGCAGTACTTC.